The text below deals with one TCR beta chain. The target antigen is unknown. These data originate in a study of identical twins. The V end lost 0 bases, the J end lost 4 bases, and 16 bases lay between the germline ends. The CDR3 sequence is 17 residues long. CDR1 is MNHEY and CDR2 is SVGAGI in the germline V gene. Template switching created a universal primer site, and the cDNA included unique molecular identifiers. TCRdb independently ran MiXCR on the 5' RACE reads; one entry per CDR3 protein. The sample includes 750,000 to 950,000 distinct CDR3 sequences, around 12% seen only once; the top ten take 1.5% to 2%. Study-wide points: In beta out-of-frame sequences, the excess sharing between twins was weaker.

Another study also made use of these data, one on yellow fever vaccine responses in identical twins.

The sequence was obtained from a woman under 30 in good health. This rearrangement joins TRBV6-5 to TRBJ2-1, with D tentatively TRBD1 or TRBD2 (6 bases each). The sequenced sample was PBMCs. CDR3 DNA: TGTGCCAGCAGTTACTCGACGGTCGGGGGCGCGTACAATGAGCAGTTCTTC. As protein: CASSYSTVGGAYNEQFF.